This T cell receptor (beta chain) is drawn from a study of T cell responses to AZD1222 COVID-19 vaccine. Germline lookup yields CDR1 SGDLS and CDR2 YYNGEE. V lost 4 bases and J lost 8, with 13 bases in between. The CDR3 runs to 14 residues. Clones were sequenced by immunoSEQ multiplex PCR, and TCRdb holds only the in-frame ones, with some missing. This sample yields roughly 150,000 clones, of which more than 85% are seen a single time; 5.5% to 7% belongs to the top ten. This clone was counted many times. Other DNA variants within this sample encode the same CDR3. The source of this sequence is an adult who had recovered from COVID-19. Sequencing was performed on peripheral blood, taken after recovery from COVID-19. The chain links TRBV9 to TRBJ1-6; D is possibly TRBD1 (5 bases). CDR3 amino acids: CASSPSGSDSPLHF. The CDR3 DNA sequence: TGTGCCAGCAGCCCCTCAGGGAGCGATTCACCCCTCCACTTT. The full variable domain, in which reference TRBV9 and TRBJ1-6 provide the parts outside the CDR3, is DSGVTQTPKHLITATGQRVTLRCSPRSGDLSVYWYQQSLDQGLQFLIQYYNGEERAKGNILERFSAQQFPDLHSELNLSSLELGDSALYFCASSPSGSDSPLHFGNGTRLTVT.